This TCR beta chain was obtained from a study of cytomegalovirus exposure and HLA in healthy donors. Study summary: The 130 or so validation repertoires were reported in a later analysis to have been generated on the same platform as the 666 first-cohort repertoires.

To note about this clone: The antigen is not known. A read error may account for a junction end that differs from germline.

The repertoire was sequenced with immunoSEQ multiplex PCR; TCRdb's copy has only in-frame clones and lacks some. The sample contains about 60,000 clones, just under 95% of which appear only once. Regarding the study as a whole: TCR sequences were mostly rare, though some public TCRs occurred in many donors. Among the CMV-associated chains, three were confirmed in vitro as specific for CMV antigens.

Germline V CDR1 and CDR2: SGHAT, FQNNGV. CDR3 size: 15 residues. Specimen: PBMCs. V gene TRBV11-2 combines with J gene TRBJ2-1; D is unresolved. The sequence was collected from a woman between 18 and 30 years old in good health and CMV-seropositive. This CDR3 reads CASSSARDSDNEQFF. As DNA, the CDR3 is TGTGCCAGCAGCTCCGCCAGAGACTCCGACAATGAGCAGTTCTTC.